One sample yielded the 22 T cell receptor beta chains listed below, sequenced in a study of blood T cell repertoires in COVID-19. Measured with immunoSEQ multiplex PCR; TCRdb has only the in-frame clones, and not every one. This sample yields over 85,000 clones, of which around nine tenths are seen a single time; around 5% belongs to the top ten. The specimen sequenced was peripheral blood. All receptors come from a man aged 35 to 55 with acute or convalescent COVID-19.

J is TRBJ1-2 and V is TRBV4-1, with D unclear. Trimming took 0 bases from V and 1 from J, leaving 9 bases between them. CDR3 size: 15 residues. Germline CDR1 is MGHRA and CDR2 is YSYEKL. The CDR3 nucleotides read TGCGCCAGCAGCCAAGATCGAGGAGTTAACTATGGCTACACCTTC. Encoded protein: CASSQDRGVNYGYTF.

The CDR3 DNA sequence: TGCGCCAGCAGCTTGGGTGTTCAGATATTGAACACTGAAGCTTTCTTT. Its translation is CASSLGVQILNTEAFF. The chain couples TRBV5-1 to TRBJ1-1; D uncertain. CDR1 is SGHRS, CDR2 YFSETQ, per germline. Trimming shortened V by 0 bases and J by 0 bases, and 12 bases separated the two germline ends. The CDR3 runs 16 residues.

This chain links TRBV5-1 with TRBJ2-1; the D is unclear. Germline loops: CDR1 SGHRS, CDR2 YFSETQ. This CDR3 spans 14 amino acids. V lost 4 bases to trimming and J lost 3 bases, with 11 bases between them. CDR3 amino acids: CASSPPSNYNEQFF. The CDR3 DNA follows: TGCGCCAGCAGCCCCCCTAGTAACTACAATGAGCAGTTCTTC.

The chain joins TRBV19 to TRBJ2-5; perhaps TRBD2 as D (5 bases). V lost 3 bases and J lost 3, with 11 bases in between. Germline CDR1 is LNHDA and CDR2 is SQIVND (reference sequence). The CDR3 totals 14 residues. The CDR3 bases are TGTGCCAGTAGTATGAGAGGGCCCGAAGAGACCCAGTACTTC. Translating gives CASSMRGPEETQYF.

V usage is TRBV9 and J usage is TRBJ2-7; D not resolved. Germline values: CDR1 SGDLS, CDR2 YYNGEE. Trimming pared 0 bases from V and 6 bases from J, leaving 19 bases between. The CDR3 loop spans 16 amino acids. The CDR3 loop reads CASSVGSVQRLAEQYF. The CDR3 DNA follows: TGTGCCAGCAGCGTAGGGTCAGTACAACGTCTCGCCGAGCAGTACTTC.

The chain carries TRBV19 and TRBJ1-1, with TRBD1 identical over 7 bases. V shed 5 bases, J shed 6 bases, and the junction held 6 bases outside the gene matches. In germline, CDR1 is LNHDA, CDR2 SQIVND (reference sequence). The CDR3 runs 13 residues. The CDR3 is CASSRTRGAEAFF. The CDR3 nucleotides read TGTGCCAGTAGTCGGACCAGGGGGGCTGAAGCTTTCTTT.

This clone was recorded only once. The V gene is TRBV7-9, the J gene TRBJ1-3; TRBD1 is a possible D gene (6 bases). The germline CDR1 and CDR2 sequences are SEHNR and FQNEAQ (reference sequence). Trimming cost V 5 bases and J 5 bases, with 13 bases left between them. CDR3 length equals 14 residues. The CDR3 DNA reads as TGTGCCAGCAGCCGGGGAACAGGGAGAAACACCATATATTTT. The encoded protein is CASSRGTGRNTIYF.

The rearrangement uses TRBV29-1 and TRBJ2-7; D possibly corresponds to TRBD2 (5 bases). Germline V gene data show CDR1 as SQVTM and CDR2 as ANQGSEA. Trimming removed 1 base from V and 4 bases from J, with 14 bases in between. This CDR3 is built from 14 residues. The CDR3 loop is CSVEVRGFFYEQYF. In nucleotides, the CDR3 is TGCAGCGTTGAAGTACGGGGTTTCTTTTACGAGCAGTACTTC.

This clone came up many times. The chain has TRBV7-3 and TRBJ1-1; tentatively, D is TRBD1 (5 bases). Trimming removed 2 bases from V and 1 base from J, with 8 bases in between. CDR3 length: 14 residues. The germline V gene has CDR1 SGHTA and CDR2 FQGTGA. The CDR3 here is CASSLGRGNTEAFF. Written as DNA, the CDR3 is TGTGCCAGCAGCTTAGGTAGGGGGAACACTGAAGCTTTCTTT.

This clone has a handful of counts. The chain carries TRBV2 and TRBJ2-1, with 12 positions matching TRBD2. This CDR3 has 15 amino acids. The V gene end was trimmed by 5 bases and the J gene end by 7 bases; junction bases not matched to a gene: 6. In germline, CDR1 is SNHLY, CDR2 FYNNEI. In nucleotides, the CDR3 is TGTGCCAGCAGTCTGACTAGCGGGGGAGGAAATGAGCAGTTCTTC. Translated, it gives CASSLTSGGGNEQFF.

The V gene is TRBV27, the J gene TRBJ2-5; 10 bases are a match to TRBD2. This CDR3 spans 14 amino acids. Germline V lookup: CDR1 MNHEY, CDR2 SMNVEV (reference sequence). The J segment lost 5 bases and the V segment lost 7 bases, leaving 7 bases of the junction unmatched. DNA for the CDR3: TGTGCCAGCAAACTAGCGGGGCGTATGGAGACCCAGTACTTC. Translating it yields CASKLAGRMETQYF.

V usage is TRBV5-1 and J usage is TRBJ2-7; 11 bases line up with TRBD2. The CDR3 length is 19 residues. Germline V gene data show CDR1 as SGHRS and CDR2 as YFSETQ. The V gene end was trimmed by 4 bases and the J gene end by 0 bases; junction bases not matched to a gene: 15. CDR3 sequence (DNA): TGCGCCAGCAGCAAACGTAGCGGGGGGGCCAGTGGGAGCTCCTACGAGCAGTACTTC. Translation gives CASSKRSGGASGSSYEQYF.

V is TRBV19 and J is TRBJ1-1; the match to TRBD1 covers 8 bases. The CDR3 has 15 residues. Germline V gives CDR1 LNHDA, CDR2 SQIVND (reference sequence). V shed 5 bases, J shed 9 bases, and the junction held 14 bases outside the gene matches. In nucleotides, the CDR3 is TGTGCCAGTAGTTCGTCAGGGGGCGGTGGTTTTAAAGCTTTCTTT. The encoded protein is CASSSSGGGGFKAFF.

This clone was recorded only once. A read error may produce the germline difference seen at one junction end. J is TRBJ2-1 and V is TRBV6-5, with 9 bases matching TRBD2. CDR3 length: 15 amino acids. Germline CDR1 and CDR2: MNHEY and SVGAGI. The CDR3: CASIYRGLASNEQFF. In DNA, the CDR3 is TGTGCCAGCATTTACCGGGGACTAGCCTCCAATGAGCAGTTCTTC.

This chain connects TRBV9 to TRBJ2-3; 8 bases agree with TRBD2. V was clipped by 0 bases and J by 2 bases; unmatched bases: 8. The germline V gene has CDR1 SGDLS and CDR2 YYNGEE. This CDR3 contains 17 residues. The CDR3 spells CASSVDPTGGITDTQYF. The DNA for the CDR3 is TGTGCCAGCAGCGTAGACCCAACGGGAGGGATCACAGATACGCAGTATTTT.

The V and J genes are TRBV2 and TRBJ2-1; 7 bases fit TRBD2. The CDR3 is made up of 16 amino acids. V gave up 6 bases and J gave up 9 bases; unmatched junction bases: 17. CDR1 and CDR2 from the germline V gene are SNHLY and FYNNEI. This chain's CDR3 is CASSSPVAGFLGEQFF. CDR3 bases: TGTGCCAGCAGCTCACCGGTAGCGGGCTTCTTGGGTGAGCAGTTCTTC.

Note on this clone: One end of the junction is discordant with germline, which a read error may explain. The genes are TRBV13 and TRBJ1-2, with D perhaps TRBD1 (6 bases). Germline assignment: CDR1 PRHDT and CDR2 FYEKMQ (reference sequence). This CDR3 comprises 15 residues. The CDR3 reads CASSLGGGDPYGYTF. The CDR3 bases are TGTGCCAGCAGCCTAGGAGGGGGGGACCCTTATGGCTACACCTTC.

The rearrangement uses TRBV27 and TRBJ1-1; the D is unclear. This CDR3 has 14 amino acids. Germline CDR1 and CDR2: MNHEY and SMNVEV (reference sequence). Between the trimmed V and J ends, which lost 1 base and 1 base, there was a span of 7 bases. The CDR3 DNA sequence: TGTGCCAGCAGTTTATTCAGGCAGAACACTGAAGCTTTCTTT. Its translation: CASSLFRQNTEAFF.

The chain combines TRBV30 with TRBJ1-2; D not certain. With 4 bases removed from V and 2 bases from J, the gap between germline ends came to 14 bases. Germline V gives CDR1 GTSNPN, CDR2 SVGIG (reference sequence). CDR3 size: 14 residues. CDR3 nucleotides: TGTGCCTGGAAAATCAGCGGCCAGAACTATGGCTACACCTTC. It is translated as CAWKISGQNYGYTF.

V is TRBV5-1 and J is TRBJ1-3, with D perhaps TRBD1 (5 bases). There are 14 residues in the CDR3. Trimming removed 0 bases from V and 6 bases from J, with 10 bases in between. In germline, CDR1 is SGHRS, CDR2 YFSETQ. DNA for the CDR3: TGCGCCAGCAGCTTGGCAGGGTTCGAAAACACCATATATTTT. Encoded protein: CASSLAGFENTIYF.

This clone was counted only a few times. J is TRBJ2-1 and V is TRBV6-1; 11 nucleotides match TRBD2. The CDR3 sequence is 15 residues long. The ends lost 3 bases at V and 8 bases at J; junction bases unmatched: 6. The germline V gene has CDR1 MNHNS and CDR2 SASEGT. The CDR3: CASSDSGRAGDEQFF. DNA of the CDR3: TGTGCCAGCAGTGATAGCGGGAGGGCGGGGGATGAGCAGTTCTTC.

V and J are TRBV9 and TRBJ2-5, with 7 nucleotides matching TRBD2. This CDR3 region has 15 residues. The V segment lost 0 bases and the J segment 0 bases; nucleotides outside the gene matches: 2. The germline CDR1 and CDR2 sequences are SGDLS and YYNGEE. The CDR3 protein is CASSVGGRDQETQYF. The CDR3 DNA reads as TGTGCCAGCAGCGTAGGAGGGAGGGACCAAGAGACCCAGTACTTC.